This T cell receptor (beta chain) was retrieved from a study of cytomegalovirus exposure and HLA in healthy donors. The study, taken as a whole, reports: Relative to equally common others, HLA-associated TCR beta chains showed greater clonal expansion in a later analysis.

Both 60 Vbeta primers and 13 Jbeta primers went into the PCR. Original processing notes: The count from a later analysis was roughly 80 million unique TCR beta chains, 9.5 million to 11 million of them shared. Generated by immunoSEQ multiplex PCR, the TCRdb table keeps only in-frame clones and is missing some. The V and J calls and clone size were taken over from that table, and D and trimming were inferred from the DNA. This sample has some 130,000 clones, with 75% to 85% found just once. On this clone itself: Its antigen is undetermined.

With V trimmed by 5 bases and J by 9 bases, 7 bases remained unmatched. CDR3 length: 13 amino acids. The germline CDR1 and CDR2 sequences are SGHTA and FQGNSA. The specimen was PBMCs. The rearrangement links TRBV7-2 to TRBJ2-3, with 8 bases fitting TRBD2. The receptor was derived from a man in his thirties or forties in good health and CMV-seronegative. CDR3 protein: CASSAGGGKTQYF. In DNA, the CDR3 is TGTGCCAGCAGCGCCGGGGGGGGTAAAACGCAGTATTTT.